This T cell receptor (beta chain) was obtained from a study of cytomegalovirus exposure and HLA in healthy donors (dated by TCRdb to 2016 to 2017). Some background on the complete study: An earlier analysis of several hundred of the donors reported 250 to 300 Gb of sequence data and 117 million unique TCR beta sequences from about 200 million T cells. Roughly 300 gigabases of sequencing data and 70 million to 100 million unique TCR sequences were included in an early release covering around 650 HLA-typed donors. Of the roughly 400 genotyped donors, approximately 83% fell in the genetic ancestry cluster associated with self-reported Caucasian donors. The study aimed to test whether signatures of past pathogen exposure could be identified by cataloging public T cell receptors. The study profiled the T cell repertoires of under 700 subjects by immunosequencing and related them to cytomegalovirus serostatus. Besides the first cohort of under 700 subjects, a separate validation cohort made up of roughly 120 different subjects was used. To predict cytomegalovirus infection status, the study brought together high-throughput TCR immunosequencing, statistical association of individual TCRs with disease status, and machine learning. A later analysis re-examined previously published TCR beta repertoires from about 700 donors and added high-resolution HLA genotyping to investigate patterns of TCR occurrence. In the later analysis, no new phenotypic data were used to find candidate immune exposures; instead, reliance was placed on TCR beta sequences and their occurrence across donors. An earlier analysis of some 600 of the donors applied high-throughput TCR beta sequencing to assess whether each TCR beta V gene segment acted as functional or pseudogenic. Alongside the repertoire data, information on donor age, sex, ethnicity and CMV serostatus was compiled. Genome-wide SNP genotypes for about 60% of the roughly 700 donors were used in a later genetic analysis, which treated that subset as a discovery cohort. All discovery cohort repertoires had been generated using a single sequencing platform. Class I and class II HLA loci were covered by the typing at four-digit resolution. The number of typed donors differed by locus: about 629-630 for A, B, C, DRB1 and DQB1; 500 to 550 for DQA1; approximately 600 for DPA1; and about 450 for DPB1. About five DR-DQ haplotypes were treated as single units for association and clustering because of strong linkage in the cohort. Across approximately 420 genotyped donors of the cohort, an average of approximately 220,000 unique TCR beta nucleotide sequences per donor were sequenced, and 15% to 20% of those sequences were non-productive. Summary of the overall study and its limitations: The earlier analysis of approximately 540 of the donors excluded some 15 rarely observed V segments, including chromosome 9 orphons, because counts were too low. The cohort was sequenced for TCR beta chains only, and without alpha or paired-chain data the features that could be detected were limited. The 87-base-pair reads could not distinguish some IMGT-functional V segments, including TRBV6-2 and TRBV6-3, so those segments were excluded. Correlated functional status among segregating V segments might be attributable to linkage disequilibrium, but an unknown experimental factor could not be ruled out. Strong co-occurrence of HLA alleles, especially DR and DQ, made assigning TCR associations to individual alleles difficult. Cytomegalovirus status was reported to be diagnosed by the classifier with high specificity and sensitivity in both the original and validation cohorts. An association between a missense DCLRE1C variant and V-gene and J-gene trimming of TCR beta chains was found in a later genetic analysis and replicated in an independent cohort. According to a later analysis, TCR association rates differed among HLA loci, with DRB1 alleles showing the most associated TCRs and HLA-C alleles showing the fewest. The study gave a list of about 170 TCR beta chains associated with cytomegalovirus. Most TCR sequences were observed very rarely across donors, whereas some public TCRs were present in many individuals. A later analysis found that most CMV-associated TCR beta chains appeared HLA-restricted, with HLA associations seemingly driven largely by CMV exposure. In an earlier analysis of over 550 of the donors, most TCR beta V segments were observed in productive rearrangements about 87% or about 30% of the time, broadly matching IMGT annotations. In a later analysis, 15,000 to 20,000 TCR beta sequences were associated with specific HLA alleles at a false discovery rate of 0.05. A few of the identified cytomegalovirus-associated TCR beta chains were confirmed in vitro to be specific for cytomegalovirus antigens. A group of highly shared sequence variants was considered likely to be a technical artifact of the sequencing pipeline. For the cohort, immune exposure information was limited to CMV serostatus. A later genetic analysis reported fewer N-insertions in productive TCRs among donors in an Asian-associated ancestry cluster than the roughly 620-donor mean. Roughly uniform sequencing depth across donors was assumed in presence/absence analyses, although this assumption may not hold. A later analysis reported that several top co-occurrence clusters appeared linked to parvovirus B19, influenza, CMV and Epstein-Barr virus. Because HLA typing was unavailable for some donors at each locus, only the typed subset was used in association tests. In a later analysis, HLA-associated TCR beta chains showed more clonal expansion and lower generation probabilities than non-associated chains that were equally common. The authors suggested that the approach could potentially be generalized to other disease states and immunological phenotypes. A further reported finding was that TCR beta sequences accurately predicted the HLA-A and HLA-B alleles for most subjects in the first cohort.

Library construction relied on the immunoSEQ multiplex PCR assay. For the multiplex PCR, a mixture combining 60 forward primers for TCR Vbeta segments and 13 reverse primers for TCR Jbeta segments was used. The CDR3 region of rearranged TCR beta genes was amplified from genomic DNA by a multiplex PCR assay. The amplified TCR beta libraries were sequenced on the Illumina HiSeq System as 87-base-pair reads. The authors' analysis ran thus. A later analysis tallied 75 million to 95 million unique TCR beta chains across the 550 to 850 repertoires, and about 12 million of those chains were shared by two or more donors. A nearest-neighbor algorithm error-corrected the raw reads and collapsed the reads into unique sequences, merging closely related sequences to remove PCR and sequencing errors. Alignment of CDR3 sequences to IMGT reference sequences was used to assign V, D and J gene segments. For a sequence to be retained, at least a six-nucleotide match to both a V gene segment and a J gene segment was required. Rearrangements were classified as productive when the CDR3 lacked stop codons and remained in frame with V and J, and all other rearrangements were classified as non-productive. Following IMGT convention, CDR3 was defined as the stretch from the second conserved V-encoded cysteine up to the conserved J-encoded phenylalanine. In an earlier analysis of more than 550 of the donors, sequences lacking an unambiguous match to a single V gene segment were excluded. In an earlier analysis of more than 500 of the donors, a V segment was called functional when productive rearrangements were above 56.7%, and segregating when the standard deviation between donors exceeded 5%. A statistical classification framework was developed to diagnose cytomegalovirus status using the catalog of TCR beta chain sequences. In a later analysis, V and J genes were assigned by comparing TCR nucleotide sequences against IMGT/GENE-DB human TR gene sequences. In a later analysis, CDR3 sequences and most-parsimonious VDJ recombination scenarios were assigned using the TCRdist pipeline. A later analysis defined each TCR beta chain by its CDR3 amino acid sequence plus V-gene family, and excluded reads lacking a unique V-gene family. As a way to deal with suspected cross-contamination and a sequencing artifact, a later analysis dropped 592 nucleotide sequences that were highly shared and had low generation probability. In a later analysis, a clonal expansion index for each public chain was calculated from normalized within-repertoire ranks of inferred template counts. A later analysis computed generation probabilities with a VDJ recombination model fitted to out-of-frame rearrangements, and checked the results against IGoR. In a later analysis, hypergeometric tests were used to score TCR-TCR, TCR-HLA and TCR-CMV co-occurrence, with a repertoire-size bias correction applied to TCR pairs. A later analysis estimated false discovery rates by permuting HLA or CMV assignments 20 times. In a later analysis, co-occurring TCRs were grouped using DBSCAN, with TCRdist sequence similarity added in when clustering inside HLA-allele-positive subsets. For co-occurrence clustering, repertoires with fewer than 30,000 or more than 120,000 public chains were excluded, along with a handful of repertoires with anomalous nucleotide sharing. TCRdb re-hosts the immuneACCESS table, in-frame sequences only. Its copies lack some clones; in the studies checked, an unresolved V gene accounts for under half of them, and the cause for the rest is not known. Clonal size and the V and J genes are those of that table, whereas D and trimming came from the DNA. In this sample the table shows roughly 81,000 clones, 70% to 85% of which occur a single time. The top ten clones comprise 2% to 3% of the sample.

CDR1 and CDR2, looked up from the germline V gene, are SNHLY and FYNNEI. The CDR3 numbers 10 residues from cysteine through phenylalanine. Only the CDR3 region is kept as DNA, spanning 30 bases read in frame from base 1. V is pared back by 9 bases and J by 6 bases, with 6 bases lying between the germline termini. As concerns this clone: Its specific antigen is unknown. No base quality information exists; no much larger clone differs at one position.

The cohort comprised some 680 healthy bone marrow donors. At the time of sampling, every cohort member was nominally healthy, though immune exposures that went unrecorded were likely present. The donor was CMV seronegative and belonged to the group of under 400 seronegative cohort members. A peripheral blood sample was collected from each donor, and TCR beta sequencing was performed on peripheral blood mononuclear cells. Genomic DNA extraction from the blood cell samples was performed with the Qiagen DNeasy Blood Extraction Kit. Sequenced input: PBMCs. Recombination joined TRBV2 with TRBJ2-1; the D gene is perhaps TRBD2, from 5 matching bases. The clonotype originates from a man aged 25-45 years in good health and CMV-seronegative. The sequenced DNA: TGTGCCAGTAGCGTCAATGAGCAGTTCTTC. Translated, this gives CASSVNEQFF.